The rows below give T cell receptor beta chains drawn from one sample of a study of shared clonotypes between healthy human individuals. TCRdb keeps only in-frame clones here, not all; method: immunoSEQ multiplex PCR. The sample contains around 1,900,000 clones, about 93% of which appear only once. Sequencing was performed on naive CD8+ T cells from PBMCs. Receptor source: a man aged 18-30 years in good health. Some clones in this sample may be carry-over from other donors' samples. Each CDR3 is given with its conserved first and last residue. D genes are given only for firm matches. Not every row has a clone size; where given, it reads once, few, many or a size class.

clone_size: NA; j_call: TRBJ1-1; v_call: TRBV28; d_call: NA; cdr3_nt: TGTGCCAGCAGTTTCCCTCCAGGGGCCGCACGAGAGGGGGTTTTCCGGCCTGAAGCTTTCTTT; cdr3_aa: CASSFPPGAAREGVFRPEAFF
clone_size: NA; j_call: TRBJ1-1; v_call: TRBV10-3; d_call: NA; cdr3_nt: TGTGCCATCAGGAATCAGGGGTACACTGAAGCTTTCTTT; cdr3_aa: CAIRNQGYTEAFF
clone_size: NA; j_call: TRBJ1-3; v_call: TRBV27; d_call: NA; cdr3_nt: TGTGCCAGCAGGCTGGGACGGAACTCTGGAAACACCATATATTTT; cdr3_aa: CASRLGRNSGNTIYF
clone_size: NA; j_call: TRBJ2-7; v_call: TRBV2; d_call: NA; cdr3_nt: TGTGCCAGCAAGTTGGTAGGGTCCGATAAGTACGAGCAGTACTTC; cdr3_aa: CASKLVGSDKYEQYF
clone_size: once; j_call: TRBJ1-1; v_call: TRBV4-1; d_call: NA; cdr3_nt: TGCGCCAGCAGCCAAGTCACCAACACTGAAGCTTTCTTT; cdr3_aa: CASSQVTNTEAFF
clone_size: NA; j_call: TRBJ1-4; v_call: TRBV13; d_call: NA; cdr3_nt: TGTGCCAGCAGCTCTGGGGGGGATGAAAAACTGTTTTTT; cdr3_aa: CASSSGGDEKLFF
clone_size: few; j_call: TRBJ2-2; v_call: TRBV5-1; d_call: NA; cdr3_nt: TGCGCCAGCAGCCCCGGGGACACCGGGGAGCTGTTTTTT; cdr3_aa: CASSPGDTGELFF
clone_size: NA; j_call: TRBJ1-3; v_call: TRBV4-1; d_call: NA; cdr3_nt: TGCGCCAGCAGCCAAGATACAGGACTTACTGGAAACACCATATATTTT; cdr3_aa: CASSQDTGLTGNTIYF
clone_size: NA; j_call: TRBJ1-1; v_call: TRBV27; d_call: TRBD1; cdr3_nt: TGTGCCAGCAGTTTGCGACAGGGAAACACTGAAGCTTTCTTT; cdr3_aa: CASSLRQGNTEAFF
clone_size: NA; j_call: TRBJ2-5; v_call: TRBV7-6; d_call: NA; cdr3_nt: TGTGCCAGCAGCCCTATCAACAGGGAACAGACCCAGTACTTC; cdr3_aa: CASSPINREQTQYF
clone_size: NA; j_call: TRBJ1-5; v_call: TRBV28; d_call: TRBD1; cdr3_nt: TGTGCCAGCAGTTTATATACAGGGGGTTATAGCAATCAGCCCCAGCATTTT; cdr3_aa: CASSLYTGGYSNQPQHF
clone_size: NA; j_call: TRBJ2-1; v_call: TRBV7-2; d_call: TRBD2; cdr3_nt: TGTGCCAGCAGCTTAGCGCTAGCTAGCGGGTACAATGAGCAGTTCTTC; cdr3_aa: CASSLALASGYNEQFF
clone_size: NA; j_call: TRBJ2-1; v_call: TRBV11-2; d_call: NA; cdr3_nt: TGTGCCAGCAGCTTAGCAGAATCCGGCTCCTACAATGAGCAGTTCTTC; cdr3_aa: CASSLAESGSYNEQFF
clone_size: NA; j_call: TRBJ2-3; v_call: TRBV7-6; d_call: NA; cdr3_nt: TGTGCCAGCAGCTTAATTCTCGCCGATACGCAGTATTTT; cdr3_aa: CASSLILADTQYF
clone_size: NA; j_call: TRBJ1-1; v_call: TRBV11-3; d_call: NA; cdr3_nt: TGTGCCAGCAGCTTATCATCGAGCACTGAAGCTTTCTTT; cdr3_aa: CASSLSSSTEAFF
clone_size: NA; j_call: TRBJ2-7; v_call: TRBV19; d_call: TRBD1; cdr3_nt: TGTGCCAGTAGTATAAGGGACAGCGGCGAGCAGTACTTC; cdr3_aa: CASSIRDSGEQYF
clone_size: NA; j_call: TRBJ1-1; v_call: TRBV7-9; d_call: NA; cdr3_nt: TGTGCCGGCCACCGGGACTTTAACACTGAAGCTTTCTTT; cdr3_aa: CAGHRDFNTEAFF
clone_size: NA; j_call: TRBJ1-2; v_call: TRBV10-3; d_call: NA; cdr3_nt: TGTGCCATCAGTGAGTCGTGGGCCCCGGGGAACTATGGCTACACCTTC; cdr3_aa: CAISESWAPGNYGYTF
clone_size: NA; j_call: TRBJ2-4; v_call: TRBV15; d_call: TRBD2; cdr3_nt: TGTGCCACCAGCAGAGAGGCGGGGGGGTCCTTAATGGACATTCAGTACTTC; cdr3_aa: CATSREAGGSLMDIQYF
clone_size: NA; j_call: TRBJ2-7; v_call: TRBV2; d_call: TRBD2; cdr3_nt: TGTGCCAGCAGCGCTGAGCGGGACCCATCCTACGAGCAGTACTTC; cdr3_aa: CASSAERDPSYEQYF
clone_size: NA; j_call: TRBJ2-7; v_call: TRBV15; d_call: NA; cdr3_nt: TGTGCCACCAGCCCTCCGCCCCCAGGGAGCTTCGAGCAGTACTTC; cdr3_aa: CATSPPPPGSFEQYF
clone_size: once; j_call: TRBJ2-1; v_call: TRBV12-5; d_call: NA; cdr3_nt: TGTGCTAGTGGTTTGGGCTTGATTAATGAGCAGTTCTTC; cdr3_aa: CASGLGLINEQFF
clone_size: NA; j_call: TRBJ2-1; v_call: TRBV28; d_call: NA; cdr3_nt: TGTGCCAGCAGCGGAACGGGGGCCTACAATGAGCAGTTCTTC; cdr3_aa: CASSGTGAYNEQFF
clone_size: NA; j_call: TRBJ2-5; v_call: TRBV4-1; d_call: TRBD2; cdr3_nt: TGCGCCAGCAGCCAAGGGGCTAGCGGGGCGAGTTACCAAGAGACCCAGTACTTC; cdr3_aa: CASSQGASGASYQETQYF
clone_size: NA; j_call: TRBJ1-1; v_call: TRBV11-1; d_call: NA; cdr3_nt: TGTGCCAGCAGCCTCTCGGAGGGCGAGAACACTGAAGCTTTCTTT; cdr3_aa: CASSLSEGENTEAFF
clone_size: NA; j_call: TRBJ1-2; v_call: TRBV27; d_call: TRBD1; cdr3_nt: TGTGCCAGCTCCAAAACAGGGGGCGGCTACTATGGCTACACCTTC; cdr3_aa: CASSKTGGGYYGYTF
clone_size: NA; j_call: TRBJ2-4; v_call: TRBV13; d_call: NA; cdr3_nt: TGTGCCAGCAGCCAGGCAGTTCCTCTAGCCGTCAAAAACATTCAGTACTTC; cdr3_aa: CASSQAVPLAVKNIQYF
clone_size: NA; j_call: TRBJ2-4; v_call: TRBV6-1; d_call: NA; cdr3_nt: TGTGCCAGCAGTGAAGGGTGGGTAGCGGCGCTAGCCAAAAACATTCAGTACTTC; cdr3_aa: CASSEGWVAALAKNIQYF
clone_size: NA; j_call: TRBJ2-7; v_call: TRBV18; d_call: NA; cdr3_nt: TGTGCCAGCTCACCGGTCGGGGGTGTCGACGAGCAGTACTTC; cdr3_aa: CASSPVGGVDEQYF